What follows are 30 T cell receptor beta chains derived from one specimen sequenced in a study of T cell responses to AZD1222 COVID-19 vaccine. Libraries were prepared by immunoSEQ multiplex PCR; TCRdb keeps only in-frame clonotypes and omits some of them. The table lists over 100,000 clones, approximately 83% of them singletons. The sample here was peripheral blood, taken on day 0 of AZD1222 vaccination. All receptors come from an adult in good health.

This clone was recorded only once. The chain is built from TRBV12-3 or TRBV12-4 and TRBJ2-4; a possible D gene is TRBD2 (5 bases). CDR3 length: 13 amino acids. Deletions cut 7 bases from V and 2 bases from J, with 9 bases between. This chain's CDR3 is CASKEVTKNIQYF. The DNA for the CDR3 is TGTGCCAGCAAGGAGGTCACCAAAAACATTCAGTACTTC.

The chain is built from TRBV28 and TRBJ2-6; D not resolved. The V gene lost 5 bases and the J gene lost 4 bases, with 15 bases spanning the gap. The CDR3 has 16 amino acids. Germline values: CDR1 MDHEN, CDR2 SYDVKM. The CDR3 here is CASSGSVWAGANVLTF. CDR3 in DNA: TGTGCCAGCAGTGGCTCCGTATGGGCCGGGGCCAACGTCCTGACTTTC. Full variable domain (missing parts from reference TRBV28 and TRBJ2-6): DVKVTQSSRYLVKRTGEKVFLECVQDMDHENMFWYRQDPGLGLRLIYFSYDVKMKEKGDIPEGYSVSREKKERFSLILESASTNQTSMYLCASSGSVWAGANVLTFGAGSRLTVL.

The V call is TRBV18, the J call TRBJ1-1, with a tentative D call TRBD1 (6 bases). CDR3 size: 13 residues. V was cut by 4 bases and J by 2 bases, with 8 bases left in between. CDR1 KGHSH and CDR2 LQKENI come from the germline V gene. DNA for the CDR3: TGTGCCAGCTCACGGACAGCAAACACTGAAGCTTTCTTT. This codes for CASSRTANTEAFF.

This clone showed up just a few times. J is TRBJ1-2 and V is TRBV30; D remains ambiguous. The CDR3 covers 12 residues. Germline CDR1 is GTSNPN and CDR2 is SVGIG (reference sequence). The V end lost 1 base, the J end lost 8 bases, and 11 bases lay between the germline ends. DNA of the CDR3: TGTGCCTGGAGTGAAGGGCCTTGGGGCTACACCTTC. This encodes CAWSEGPWGYTF.

This clone was observed a single time. The chain joins TRBV6-5 to TRBJ2-7, with TRBD2 matching 8 bases. Per the germline V gene, CDR1 is MNHEY and CDR2 is SVGAGI. The length of the CDR3 is 13 residues. After removal of 7 bases from V and 0 bases from J, the junction contained 2 bases not matched to a gene. Here the CDR3 reads CASTSGSSYEQYF. CDR3 DNA: TGTGCCAGCACGAGCGGGAGCTCCTACGAGCAGTACTTC.

The chain uses TRBV29-1 and TRBJ1-5; unclear D gene. The V end was cut by 4 bases, the J end by 3 bases, with 10 bases between. CDR3 length equals 13 residues. Germline CDR1 reads SQVTM; CDR2 reads ANQGSEA. CDR3 sequence: CSVVETYNQPQHF. In nucleotides, the CDR3 is TGCAGCGTTGTGGAGACATACAATCAGCCCCAGCATTTT.

The chain recombines TRBV11-1 with TRBJ2-7; D ambiguous. The CDR3 covers 13 residues. V lost 2 bases, J lost 0 bases, and 5 bases lay in between. Germline V gives CDR1 SGHAT, CDR2 FQDESV (reference sequence). CDR3 DNA: TGTGCCAGCAGCTTAATGAGCTCCTACGAGCAGTACTTC. It is translated as CASSLMSSYEQYF.

The CDR3 protein is CASSLGRTGGTYEQYF. The CDR3 bases are TGTGCCAGCAGCTTGGGGCGGACAGGGGGGACCTACGAGCAGTACTTC. The rearrangement joins TRBV5-6 to TRBJ2-7; 10 nucleotides agree with TRBD1. Trimming removed 0 bases from V and 2 bases from J; junction bases left unmatched: 5. From germline, CDR1 is SGHDT and CDR2 YYEEEE. This CDR3 contains 16 residues.

This clone was seen only once. The CDR3 reads CASSATGYGYTF. The CDR3, as DNA: TGTGCCAGCAGTGCTACAGGGTACGGCTACACCTTC. The V gene is TRBV27, the J gene TRBJ1-2, with D maybe TRBD1 (6 bases). In germline, CDR1 is MNHEY, CDR2 SMNVEV (reference sequence). Trimming removed 5 bases from V and 8 bases from J, with 12 bases in between. The CDR3 covers 12 residues.

About this clone: Sequence at one end of the junction differs from germline and may be a read error. The V gene is TRBV27, the J gene TRBJ2-1, with unresolved D. Looked up from germline, CDR1 is MNHEY and CDR2 is SMNVEV (reference sequence). The CDR3 sequence is 14 residues long. The CDR3 region is CASSLWHNPNEQFF. The CDR3, as DNA: TGTGCCAGCAGCTTATGGCATAATCCAAATGAGCAGTTCTTC.

V gene TRBV30 combines with J gene TRBJ2-2; 9 nucleotides match TRBD2. Germline V gene lookup returns CDR1 GTSNPN and CDR2 SVGIG (reference sequence). Trimming at V came to 6 bases and at J to 6 bases, leaving 11 bases not matched to a gene. The CDR3 loop spans 15 amino acids. CDR3 nucleotides: TGTGCCTGTCCCTTTGGTAGCGGGGGACCCGGGGAGCTGTTTTTT. This gives the protein CACPFGSGGPGELFF.

V is TRBV10-3 and J is TRBJ1-5; D is possibly TRBD1 (6 bases). The CDR3 length is 14 residues. Germline V CDR1 and CDR2: ENHRY, SYGVKD. V lost 6 bases and J 1 base, leaving 10 bases between the germline ends. The CDR3 protein is CAIRKQGSNQPQHF. CDR3 bases: TGTGCCATCAGAAAACAGGGAAGCAATCAGCCCCAGCATTTT.

The rearrangement uses TRBV5-1 and TRBJ1-1; D is uncertain. The germline CDR1 and CDR2 sequences are SGHRS and YFSETQ. The CDR3 consists of 14 residues. Trimming pared 4 bases from V and 9 bases from J, leaving 19 bases between. The CDR3: CASSMQTVQDKAFF. The CDR3 DNA reads as TGCGCCAGCAGCATGCAGACCGTCCAAGATAAAGCTTTCTTT.

The chain uses TRBV6-5 and TRBJ2-1; the D gene could be TRBD1 or TRBD2 (5 bases each). Looked up from germline, CDR1 is MNHEY and CDR2 is SVGAGI. This CDR3 has 16 amino acids. V was trimmed by 2 bases and J by 6 bases, leaving 17 bases between them. The CDR3 here is CASSYIGSLGTNEQFF. CDR3 in DNA: TGTGCCAGCAGTTACATAGGCTCACTCGGGACCAATGAGCAGTTCTTC.

This sequence joins TRBV5-1 and TRBJ2-2; D is undetermined. V dropped 2 bases and J dropped 0 bases, with 5 bases sitting between them. This CDR3 is built from 14 residues. The germline V gene has CDR1 SGHRS and CDR2 YFSETQ. In nucleotides, the CDR3 is TGCGCCAGCAGCTTAACGACGAACACCGGGGAGCTGTTTTTT. It encodes CASSLTTNTGELFF.

Regarding this clone: This is likely a read error, given that the CDR3 carries no conserved phenylalanine or tryptophan at its end. The V call is TRBV7-9, the J call TRBJ2-7; 10 bases agree with TRBD1. CDR1 is SEHNR and CDR2 is FQNEAQ in the germline V gene (reference sequence). Losses at the gene ends were 4 bases for V and 6 bases for J; bases not matched to a gene: 9. The CDR3 covers 15 residues. The CDR3 DNA reads TGTGCCAGCAGCTCAAGGGGGACAGGGGAGTTCGAGCAGTACCTC. This encodes CASSSRGTGEFEQYL.

The rearrangement links TRBV18 to TRBJ2-2; D is undetermined. CDR1 is KGHSH, CDR2 LQKENI, per germline. With 3 bases removed from V and 6 bases from J, the gap between germline ends came to 14 bases. The length of the CDR3 is 15 residues. In DNA form, the CDR3 reads TGTGCCAGCTCACCCTTGGACCCGGCCGCCGGGGAGCTGTTTTTT. Protein product: CASSPLDPAAGELFF.

This chain joins TRBV6-2 or TRBV6-3 and TRBJ2-1; TRBD2 matches at 7 bases. The J segment lost 7 bases and the V segment lost 2 bases, leaving 8 bases of the junction unmatched. CDR3 length: 15 amino acids. Per the germline V gene, CDR1 is MNHEY and CDR2 is SVGEGT. The CDR3, as DNA: TGTGCCAGCAGTTACGGGGCGGGAGCACGGAATGAGCAGTTCTTC. It is translated as CASSYGAGARNEQFF.

V usage is TRBV6-5 and J usage is TRBJ1-5, with TRBD1 matching 7 bases. There are 15 residues in the CDR3. The V segment lost 5 bases and the J segment 6 bases; nucleotides outside the gene matches: 10. The germline CDR1 and CDR2 sequences are MNHEY and SVGAGI. CDR3 sequence: CASSHTGDGSQPQHF. DNA for the CDR3: TGTGCCAGCAGTCATACAGGGGACGGGAGTCAGCCCCAGCATTTT.

CDR3 in DNA: TGTGCCAGTAGTATAGGTCCCACCATCTCCTACGAGCAGTACTTC. Amino acid sequence: CASSIGPTISYEQYF. The chain links TRBV19 to TRBJ2-7, with D unresolved. The CDR3 is made up of 15 amino acids. Germline-derived CDR1 and CDR2 are LNHDA and SQIVND (reference sequence). V dropped 1 base and J dropped 0 bases, with 10 bases sitting between them.

This clone came up a few times. The chain carries TRBV5-1 and TRBJ2-2; D might be TRBD1 or TRBD2, each matching 5 bases. Germline CDR1 is SGHRS and CDR2 is YFSETQ. The CDR3 has 14 residues. V was clipped by 6 bases and J by 5 bases, with 14 bases between them. This CDR3 is CASNEGIRTGELFF. The CDR3 DNA reads as TGCGCCAGCAATGAGGGGATAAGAACCGGGGAGCTGTTTTTT.

CDR3: CASIPRAGYSNTGELFF. The CDR3 DNA reads TGTGCCAGCATCCCACGGGCGGGATATTCGAACACCGGGGAGCTGTTTTTT. The V call is TRBV7-9, the J call TRBJ2-2; D is possibly TRBD2 (6 bases). V was clipped by 7 bases and J by 0 bases, with 18 bases between them. The CDR3 runs to 17 residues. Germline V lookup: CDR1 SEHNR, CDR2 FQNEAQ (reference sequence).

The rearrangement uses TRBV4-1 and TRBJ2-3; TRBD2 matches 14 bases. In germline, CDR1 is MGHRA, CDR2 YSYEKL. This CDR3 contains 16 residues. V shed 4 bases, J shed 5 bases, and the junction held 5 bases outside the gene matches. The CDR3 is CASSPRLAGGLDTQYF. Written as DNA, the CDR3 is TGCGCCAGCAGCCCCCGACTAGCGGGAGGGTTAGATACGCAGTATTTT.

J is TRBJ2-5 and V is TRBV2, with D uncertain. Trimming left V 6 bases short and J 0 bases short, with 5 bases between. Germline loops: CDR1 SNHLY, CDR2 FYNNEI. The CDR3 consists of 12 residues. CDR3 sequence (DNA): TGTGCCAGCAGGGCAAACCAAGAGACCCAGTACTTC. Translation gives CASRANQETQYF.

The chain links TRBV5-4 to TRBJ1-5; unclear D gene. V was pared by 1 base and J by 1 base, with 6 bases between. Germline V gives CDR1 SGHNT, CDR2 YYREEE (reference sequence). The CDR3 consists of 14 residues. The CDR3: CASSLLGSNQPQHF. The CDR3 nucleotides are TGTGCCAGCAGCTTGCTGGGGAGCAATCAGCCCCAGCATTTT.

The V and J genes are TRBV7-2 and TRBJ2-7, with 10 bases that match TRBD2. CDR3 length: 17 residues. The trim removed 5 bases at V and 0 bases at J, leaving 10 bases unmatched. The germline CDR1 and CDR2 sequences are SGHTA and FQGNSA. Here the CDR3 reads CASSLRSLAGVSYEQYF. The CDR3 coding sequence is TGTGCCAGCAGCCTTAGGTCTCTAGCGGGGGTCTCCTACGAGCAGTACTTC.

The rearrangement links TRBV28 to TRBJ2-7; TRBD2 is a possible D gene (5 bases). Looked up from germline, CDR1 is MDHEN and CDR2 is SYDVKM. V was shortened by 5 bases and J by 5 bases, with 19 bases between the two germline ends. The CDR3 has 15 residues. For the CDR3, the DNA is TGTGCCAGCAGTCCCACCCGAGGGTATAGGCACGAGCAGTACTTC. It yields the protein CASSPTRGYRHEQYF.

The DNA of the CDR3 is TGTGCCAGCAGCCCCCTGATCGGAGGCAGAAATGAAAAACTGTTTTTT. It codes for CASSPLIGGRNEKLFF. The chain is built from TRBV7-9 and TRBJ1-4, with D unresolved. The V gene's germline CDR1 is SEHNR and CDR2 FQNEAQ (reference sequence). V lost 5 bases and J lost 5, with 18 bases in between. This CDR3 has 16 residues.

The V gene is TRBV10-2, the J gene TRBJ1-5, with TRBD1 identical over 8 bases. V lost 6 bases to trimming and J lost 6 bases; unmatched junction nucleotides: 7. This CDR3 contains 14 residues. Germline lookup yields CDR1 WSHSY and CDR2 SAAADI. The CDR3 DNA reads TGCGCCAGCAGCTACGGACAGGGTGGTCAGCCCCAGCATTTT. This gives the protein CASSYGQGGQPQHF.

The V and J genes are TRBV28 and TRBJ1-6; D is perhaps TRBD1 (5 bases). The CDR3 is 16 residues long. Trimming removed 0 bases from V and 1 base from J, with 7 bases in between. Germline assignment: CDR1 MDHEN and CDR2 SYDVKM. CDR3 sequence: CASSLWGGSYNSPLHF. The CDR3 DNA reads TGTGCCAGCAGTTTATGGGGGGGATCCTATAATTCACCCCTCCACTTT.